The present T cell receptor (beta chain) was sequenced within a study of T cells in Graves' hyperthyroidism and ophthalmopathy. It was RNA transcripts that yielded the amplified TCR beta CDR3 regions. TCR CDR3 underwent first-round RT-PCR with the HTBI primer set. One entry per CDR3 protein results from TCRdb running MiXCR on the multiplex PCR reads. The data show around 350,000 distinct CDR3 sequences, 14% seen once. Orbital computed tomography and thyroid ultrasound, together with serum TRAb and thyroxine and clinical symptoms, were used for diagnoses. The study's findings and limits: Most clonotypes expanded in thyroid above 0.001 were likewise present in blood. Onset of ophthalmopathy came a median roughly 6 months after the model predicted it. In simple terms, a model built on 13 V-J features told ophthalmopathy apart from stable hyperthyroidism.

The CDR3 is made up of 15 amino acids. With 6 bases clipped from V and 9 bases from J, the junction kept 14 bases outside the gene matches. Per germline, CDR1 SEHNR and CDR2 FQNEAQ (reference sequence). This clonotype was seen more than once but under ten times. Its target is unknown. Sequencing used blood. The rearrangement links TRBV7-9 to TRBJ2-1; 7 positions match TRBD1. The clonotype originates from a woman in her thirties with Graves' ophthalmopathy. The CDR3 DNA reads TGTGCCAGCAGTCCACAGGGGAGTAGGGCAGGTGAGCAGTTCTTC. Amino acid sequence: CASSPQGSRAGEQFF.